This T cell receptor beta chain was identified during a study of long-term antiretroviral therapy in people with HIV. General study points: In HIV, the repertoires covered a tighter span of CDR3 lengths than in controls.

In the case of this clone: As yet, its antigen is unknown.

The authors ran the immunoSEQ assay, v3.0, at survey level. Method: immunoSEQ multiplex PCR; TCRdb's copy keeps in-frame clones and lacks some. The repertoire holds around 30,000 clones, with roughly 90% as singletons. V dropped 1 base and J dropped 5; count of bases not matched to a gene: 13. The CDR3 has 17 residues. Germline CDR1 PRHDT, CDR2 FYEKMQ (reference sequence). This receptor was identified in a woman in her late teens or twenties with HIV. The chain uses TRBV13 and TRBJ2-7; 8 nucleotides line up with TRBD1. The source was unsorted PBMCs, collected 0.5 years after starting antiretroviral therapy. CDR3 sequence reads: CASSLARSMTGVHEQYF. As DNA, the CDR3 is TGTGCCAGCAGCTTAGCCCGATCTATGACAGGGGTTCACGAGCAGTACTTC.